This entry features one TCR beta chain sequence. Its antigen is as yet unknown. The PCR had 60 Vbeta and 13 Jbeta primers. Original analysis: Unique TCR beta chains totaled some 80 million in a later count, with roughly 11 million of them shared. Assay: immunoSEQ multiplex PCR; the TCRdb copy retains only in-frame clones and omits some. Clone size and V and J calls were adopted from that table, with D and trimming inferred from the DNA. This sample has approximately 160,000 clones, with around 77% found just once. The data derive from a study of cytomegalovirus exposure and HLA in healthy donors. The V gene's germline CDR1 is MNHEY and CDR2 SVGAGI. The CDR3 spans 14 residues. Trimming cost V 5 bases and J 1 base, with 12 bases left between them. Whole-study results and caveats: The study dropped some indistinguishable V segments, TRBV6-2 and TRBV6-3 among them. Three of the chains that were CMV-associated were confirmed in vitro to be specific for CMV antigens.

All donors participated as healthy donors of bone marrow. The chain employs TRBV6-5 and TRBJ2-7; no clear D. The receptor was derived from a woman aged 30 to 39 in good health and CMV-seronegative. Sequences were obtained from PBMCs. This CDR3 reads CASSTAGDSYEQYF. CDR3 coding DNA: TGTGCCAGCAGTACGGCAGGTGATTCCTACGAGCAGTACTTC.